The clone carrying this TCR beta chain was seen a few times. The target antigen is unknown. The library attached unique molecular identifiers to individual cDNA molecules. MiXCR, applied by TCRdb to the RACE reads, yields one record per CDR3 protein. The sample records about 80,000 distinct CDR3 sequences, 8.6% being singletons. The data were obtained in a study of human T cells and chemical hapten exposure. Study details: The study traced per-sample TCR yield variation mainly to small differences in pooled library volumes. Findings and limits, study-wide: DPC sensitization produced no change in TCRs with frequency above 1 in 1000.

Germline values: CDR1 SGHRS, CDR2 YFSETQ. Trimming cost V 3 bases and J 8 bases, with 9 bases left between them. The CDR3 totals 13 residues. Time point in this sample: healthy volunteer bleed at 6 weeks. Extraction of total RNA was performed on unfractionated whole blood. The specimen was whole blood. The J gene is TRBJ1-6, the V gene TRBV5-1; a possible D gene is TRBD1 (6 bases). The TCR originated in a female donor in good health. Some clones in this sample may be carry-over from other donors' samples. The CDR3 region has the DNA TGCGCCAGCAGCTACAGGGATGATTCACCCCTCCACTTT. Encoded protein: CASSYRDDSPLHF. Variable domain in full (rest from reference TRBV5-1 and TRBJ1-6): KAGVTQTPRYLIKTRGQQVTLSCSPISGHRSVSWYQQTPGQGLQFLFEYFSETQRNKGNFPGRFSGRQFSNSRSEMNVSTLELGDSALYLCASSYRDDSPLHFGNGTRLTVT.